The 4 T cell receptor beta chains in this list originate from one sample, sequenced in a study of cytomegalovirus exposure and HLA in healthy donors. The PCR had 60 Vbeta and 13 Jbeta primers. Using immunoSEQ multiplex PCR, the repertoire was profiled, and TCRdb retains in-frame clones only, with some absent. Among under 200,000 clones, more than 70% were seen once, and the ten largest hold approximately 0.25%. The sequenced material came from PBMCs. These receptor sequences come from a boy between 10 and 17 years old in good health and CMV-seronegative.

This chain uses TRBV27 with TRBJ2-1; possible D gene TRBD2, 6 bases. The ends were cut back, 6 bases at V and 9 bases at J, with 18 bases in the middle. The CDR3 consists of 14 residues. Germline lookup yields CDR1 MNHEY and CDR2 SMNVEV (reference sequence). In nucleotides, the CDR3 is TGTGCCAGCAGAACCCCTACCCGGCGGGGTGAGCAGTTCTTC. Translated, it gives CASRTPTRRGEQFF.

The V call is TRBV29-1, the J call TRBJ2-7, with 7 bases lining up with TRBD2. The CDR3 runs 16 residues. CDR1 and CDR2 (germline): SQVTM, ANQGSEA. The V and J ends lost 0 bases and 2 bases, in that order; junction bases with no gene match: 10. The CDR3 reads CSVEEGRGTWAYEQYF. In DNA form, the CDR3 reads TGCAGCGTTGAAGAAGGGCGGGGGACCTGGGCCTACGAGCAGTACTTC.

The V gene is TRBV10-2, the J gene TRBJ2-5; perhaps TRBD2 as D (6 bases). TRBJ2-7 matches the DNA end more closely, so the J call is doubtful. The CDR3 runs 12 residues. CDR1 is WSHSY and CDR2 is SAAADI in the germline V gene. As DNA, the CDR3 is TGCACCATCCGTATGTGGGGAGGCGAGCAGTACTTC. It translates to CTIRMWGGEQYF.

The genes are TRBV18 and TRBJ1-2; maybe TRBD1 (6 bases). V was cut by 2 bases and J by 8 bases, with 9 bases left in between. CDR3 size: 12 residues. Germline CDR1 reads KGHSH; CDR2 reads LQKENI. This CDR3 is CASSPAGQGYTF. The CDR3 nucleotides read TGTGCCAGCTCACCAGCAGGACAGGGCTACACCTTC. Filled out from reference TRBV18 and TRBJ1-2, the complete variable domain reads NAGVMQNPRHLVRRRGQEARLRCSPMKGHSHVYWYRQLPEEGLKFMVYLQKENIIDESGMPKERFSAEFPKEGPSILRIQQVVRGDSAAYFCASSPAGQGYTFGSGTRLTVV.